This T cell receptor (beta chain) was profiled in a study of blood T cell repertoires in COVID-19. Profiled with immunoSEQ multiplex PCR; TCRdb holds only in-frame clones, not every one. The sample shows over 60,000 clones, around 86% of them seen only once. This clone was detected once. V lost 4 bases and J lost 1, with 10 bases in between. CDR1 is SGHRS and CDR2 is YFSETQ in the germline V gene. This CDR3 spans 14 amino acids. The sequence was collected from a man between 65 and 85 years old with acute or convalescent COVID-19. Specimen: peripheral blood. The chain recombines TRBV5-1 with TRBJ2-3, with D possibly being TRBD2 (6 bases). In nucleotides, the CDR3 is TGCGCCAGCAGCGACCAGCGGGGCACAGATACGCAGTATTTT. This translates into CASSDQRGTDTQYF.